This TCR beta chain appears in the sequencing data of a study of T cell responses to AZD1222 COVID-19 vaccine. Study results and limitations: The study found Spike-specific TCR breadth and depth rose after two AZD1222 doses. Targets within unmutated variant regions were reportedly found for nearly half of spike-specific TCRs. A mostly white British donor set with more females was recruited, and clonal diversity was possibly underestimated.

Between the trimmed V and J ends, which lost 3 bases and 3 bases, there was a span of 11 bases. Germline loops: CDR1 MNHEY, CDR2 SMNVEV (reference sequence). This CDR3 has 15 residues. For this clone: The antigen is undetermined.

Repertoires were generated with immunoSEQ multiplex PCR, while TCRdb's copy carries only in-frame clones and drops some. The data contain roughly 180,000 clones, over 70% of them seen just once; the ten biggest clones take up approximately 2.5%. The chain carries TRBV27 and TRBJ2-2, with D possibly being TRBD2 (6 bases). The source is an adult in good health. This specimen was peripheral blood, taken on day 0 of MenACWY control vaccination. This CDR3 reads CASSFRREDTGELFF. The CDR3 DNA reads TGTGCCAGCAGTTTTCGGAGGGAGGACACCGGGGAGCTGTTTTTT.